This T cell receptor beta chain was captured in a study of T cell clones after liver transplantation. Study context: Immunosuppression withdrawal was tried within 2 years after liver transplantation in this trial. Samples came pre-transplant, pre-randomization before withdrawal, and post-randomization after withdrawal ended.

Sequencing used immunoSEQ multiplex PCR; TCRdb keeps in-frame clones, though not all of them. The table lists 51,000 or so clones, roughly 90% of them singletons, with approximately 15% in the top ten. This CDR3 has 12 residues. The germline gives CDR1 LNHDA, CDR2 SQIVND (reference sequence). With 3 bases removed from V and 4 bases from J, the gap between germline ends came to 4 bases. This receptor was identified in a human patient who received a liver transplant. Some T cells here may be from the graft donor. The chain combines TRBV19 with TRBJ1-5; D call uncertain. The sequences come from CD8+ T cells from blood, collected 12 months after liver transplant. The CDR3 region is CASSIPNQPQHF. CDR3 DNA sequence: TGTGCCAGTAGTATTCCGAATCAGCCCCAGCATTTT.